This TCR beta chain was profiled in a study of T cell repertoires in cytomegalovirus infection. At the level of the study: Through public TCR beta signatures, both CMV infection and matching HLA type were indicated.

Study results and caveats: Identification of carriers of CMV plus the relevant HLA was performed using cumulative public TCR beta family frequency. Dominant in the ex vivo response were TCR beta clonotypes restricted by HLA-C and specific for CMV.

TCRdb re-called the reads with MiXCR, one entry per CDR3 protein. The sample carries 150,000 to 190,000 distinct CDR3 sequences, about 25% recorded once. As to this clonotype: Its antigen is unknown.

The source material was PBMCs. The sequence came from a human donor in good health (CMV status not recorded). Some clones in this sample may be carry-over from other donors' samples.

The DNA for the CDR3 is TGTGCCAGCAGTACCCGGACAGGGAGTACCACCGGGGAGCTGTTTTTT. Translated, it gives CASSTRTGSTTGELFF. The chain carries TRBV6-1 and TRBJ2-2, with 8 bases matching TRBD1. CDR3 length equals 16 residues. The germline CDR1 and CDR2 sequences are MNHNS and SASEGT. With 5 bases clipped from V and 4 bases from J, the junction kept 9 bases outside the gene matches.